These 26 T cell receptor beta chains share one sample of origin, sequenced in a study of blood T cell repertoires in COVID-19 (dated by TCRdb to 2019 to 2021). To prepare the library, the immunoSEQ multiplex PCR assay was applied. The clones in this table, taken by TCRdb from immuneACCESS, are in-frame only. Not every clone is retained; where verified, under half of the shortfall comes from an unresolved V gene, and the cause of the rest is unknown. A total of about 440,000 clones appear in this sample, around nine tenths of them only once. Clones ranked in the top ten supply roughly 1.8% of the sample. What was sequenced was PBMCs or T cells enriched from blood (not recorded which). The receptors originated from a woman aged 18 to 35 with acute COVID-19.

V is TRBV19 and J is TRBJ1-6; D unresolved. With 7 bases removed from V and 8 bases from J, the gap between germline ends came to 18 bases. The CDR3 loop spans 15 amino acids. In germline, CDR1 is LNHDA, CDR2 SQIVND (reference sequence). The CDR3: CASNPSGPRDSPLHF. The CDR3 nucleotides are TGTGCCAGTAACCCGAGCGGACCCCGGGATTCACCCCTCCACTTT.

The CDR3 loop is CASSPGTGLTDTQYF. The CDR3 nucleotides read TGTGCCAGCAGCCCCGGGACAGGCCTCACAGATACGCAGTATTTT. The chain uses TRBV28 and TRBJ2-3; 8 nucleotides match TRBD1. The germline CDR1 and CDR2 sequences are MDHEN and SYDVKM. V was pared by 6 bases and J by 2 bases, with 7 bases of the junction left unmatched. The CDR3 runs 15 residues.

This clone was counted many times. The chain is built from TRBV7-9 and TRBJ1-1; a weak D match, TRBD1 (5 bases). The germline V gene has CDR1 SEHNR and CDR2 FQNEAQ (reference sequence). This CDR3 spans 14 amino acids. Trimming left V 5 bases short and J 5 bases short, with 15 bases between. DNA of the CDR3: TGTGCCAGCAGCCCCGAGGGGAGGGGAACTGAAGCTTTCTTT. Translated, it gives CASSPEGRGTEAFF.

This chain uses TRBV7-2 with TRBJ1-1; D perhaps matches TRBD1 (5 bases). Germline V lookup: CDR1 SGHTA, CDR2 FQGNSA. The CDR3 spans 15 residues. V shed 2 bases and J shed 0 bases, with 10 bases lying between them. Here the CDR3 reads CASSLIGQMNTEAFF. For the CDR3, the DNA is TGTGCCAGCAGCTTAATCGGACAAATGAACACTGAAGCTTTCTTT.

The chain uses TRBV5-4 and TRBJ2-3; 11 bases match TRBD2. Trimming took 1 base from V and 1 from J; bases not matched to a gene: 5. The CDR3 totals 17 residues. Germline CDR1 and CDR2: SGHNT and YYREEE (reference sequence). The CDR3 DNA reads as TGTGCCAGCAGCTTGTCTTTAGCGGGGGGGGGCACAGATACGCAGTATTTT. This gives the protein CASSLSLAGGGTDTQYF. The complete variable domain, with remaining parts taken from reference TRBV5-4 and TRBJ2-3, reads ETGVTQSPTHLIKTRGQQVTLRCSSQSGHNTVSWYQQALGQGPQFIFQYYREEENGRGNFPPRFSGLQFPNYSSELNVNALELDDSALYLCASSLSLAGGGTDTQYFGPGTRLTVL.

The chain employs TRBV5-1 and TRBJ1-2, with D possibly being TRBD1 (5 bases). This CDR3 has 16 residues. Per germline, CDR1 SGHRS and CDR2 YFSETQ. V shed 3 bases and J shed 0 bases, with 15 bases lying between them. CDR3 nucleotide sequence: TGCGCCAGCAGCTGGAGGGCGGGGGATACTAACTATGGCTACACCTTC. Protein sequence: CASSWRAGDTNYGYTF. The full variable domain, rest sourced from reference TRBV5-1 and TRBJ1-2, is KAGVTQTPRYLIKTRGQQVTLSCSPISGHRSVSWYQQTPGQGLQFLFEYFSETQRNKGNFPGRFSGRQFSNSRSEMNVSTLELGDSALYLCASSWRAGDTNYGYTFGSGTRLTVV.

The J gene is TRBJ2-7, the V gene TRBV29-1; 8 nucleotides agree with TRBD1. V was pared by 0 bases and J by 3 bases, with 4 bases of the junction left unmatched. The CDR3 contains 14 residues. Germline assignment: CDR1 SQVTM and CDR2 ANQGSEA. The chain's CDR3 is CSVEDPDRVYEQYF. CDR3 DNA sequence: TGCAGCGTTGAAGATCCGGACAGGGTCTACGAGCAGTACTTC.

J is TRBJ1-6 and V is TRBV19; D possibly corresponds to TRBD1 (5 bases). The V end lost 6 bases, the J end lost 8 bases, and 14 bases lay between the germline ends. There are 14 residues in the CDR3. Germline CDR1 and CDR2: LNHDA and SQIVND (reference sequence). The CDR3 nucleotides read TGTGCCAGTAGACGTGGCAGGGTTGATTCACCCCTCCACTTT. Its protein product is CASRRGRVDSPLHF.

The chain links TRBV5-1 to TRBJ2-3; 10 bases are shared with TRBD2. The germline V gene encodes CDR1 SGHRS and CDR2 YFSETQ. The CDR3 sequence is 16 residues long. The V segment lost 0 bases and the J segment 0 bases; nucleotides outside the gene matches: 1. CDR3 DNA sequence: TGCGCCAGCAGCTTGGAGACTAGCGGGAGCACAGATACGCAGTATTTT. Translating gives CASSLETSGSTDTQYF. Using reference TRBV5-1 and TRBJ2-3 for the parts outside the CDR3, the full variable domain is KAGVTQTPRYLIKTRGQQVTLSCSPISGHRSVSWYQQTPGQGLQFLFEYFSETQRNKGNFPGRFSGRQFSNSRSEMNVSTLELGDSALYLCASSLETSGSTDTQYFGPGTRLTVL.

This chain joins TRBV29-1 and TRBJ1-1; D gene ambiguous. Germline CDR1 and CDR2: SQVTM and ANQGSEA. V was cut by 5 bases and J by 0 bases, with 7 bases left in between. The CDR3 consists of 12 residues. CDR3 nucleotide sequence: TGCAGCGTTCGCAGTTTGAACACTGAAGCTTTCTTT. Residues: CSVRSLNTEAFF.

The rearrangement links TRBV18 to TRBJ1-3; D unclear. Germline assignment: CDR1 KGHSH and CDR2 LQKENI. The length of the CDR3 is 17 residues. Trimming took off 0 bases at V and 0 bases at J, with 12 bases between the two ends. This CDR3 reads CASSPPSQANSGNTIYF. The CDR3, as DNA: TGTGCCAGCTCACCACCGTCCCAGGCCAACTCTGGAAACACCATATATTTT.

The CDR3 DNA sequence: TGTGCCTGGATCCCTAGCGGGAGGCTGCGGGCAGATACGCAGTATTTT. This sequence encodes CAWIPSGRLRADTQYF. The gene calls are TRBV30 and TRBJ2-3; 11 nucleotides match TRBD2. This CDR3 region has 16 residues. Germline V gene sequence: CDR1 GTSNPN, CDR2 SVGIG (reference sequence). Losses at the gene ends were 4 bases for V and 4 bases for J; bases not matched to a gene: 10.

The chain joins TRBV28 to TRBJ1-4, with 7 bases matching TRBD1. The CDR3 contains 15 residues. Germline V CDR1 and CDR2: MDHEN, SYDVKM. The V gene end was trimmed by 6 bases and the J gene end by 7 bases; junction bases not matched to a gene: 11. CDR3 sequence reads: CASSARTGRVEKLFF. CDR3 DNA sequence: TGTGCCAGCAGCGCTAGGACAGGACGGGTTGAAAAACTGTTTTTT.

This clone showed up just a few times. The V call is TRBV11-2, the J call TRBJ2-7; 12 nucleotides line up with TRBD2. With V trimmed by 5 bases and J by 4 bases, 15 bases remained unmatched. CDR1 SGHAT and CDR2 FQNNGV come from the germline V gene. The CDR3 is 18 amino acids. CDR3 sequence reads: CASSLGPSSGRAGYEQYF. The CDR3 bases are TGTGCCAGCAGCCTCGGGCCGTCTAGCGGGAGGGCGGGTTACGAGCAGTACTTC.

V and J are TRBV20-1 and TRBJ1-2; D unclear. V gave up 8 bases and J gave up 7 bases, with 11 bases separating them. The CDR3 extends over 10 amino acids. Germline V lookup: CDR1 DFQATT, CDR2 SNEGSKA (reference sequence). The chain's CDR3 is CSFPGGGYTF. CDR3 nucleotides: TGCAGTTTTCCAGGTGGTGGCTACACCTTC.

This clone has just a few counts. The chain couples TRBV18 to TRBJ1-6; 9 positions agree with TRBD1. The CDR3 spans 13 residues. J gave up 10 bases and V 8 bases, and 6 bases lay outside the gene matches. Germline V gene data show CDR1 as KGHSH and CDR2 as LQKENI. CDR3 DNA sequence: TGTGCCAGCCGGGACAGGGTGGGATCACCCCTCCACTTT. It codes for CASRDRVGSPLHF.

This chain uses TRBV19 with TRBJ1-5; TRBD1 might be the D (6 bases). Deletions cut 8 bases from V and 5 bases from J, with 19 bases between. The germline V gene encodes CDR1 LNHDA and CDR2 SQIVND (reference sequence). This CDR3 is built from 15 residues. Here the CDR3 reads CASHPNRQVDQPQHF. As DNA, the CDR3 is TGTGCCAGTCACCCTAACCGACAGGTAGATCAGCCCCAGCATTTT.

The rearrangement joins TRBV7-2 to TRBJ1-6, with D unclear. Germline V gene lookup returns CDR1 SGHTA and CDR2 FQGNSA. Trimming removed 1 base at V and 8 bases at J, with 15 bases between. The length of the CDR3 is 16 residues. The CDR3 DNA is TGTGCCAGCAGCTTAGGACGAACGGTTCTAGATTCACCCCTCCACTTT. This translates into CASSLGRTVLDSPLHF. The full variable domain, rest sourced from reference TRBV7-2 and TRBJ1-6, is GAGVSQSPSNKVTEKGKDVELRCDPISGHTALYWYRQSLGQGLEFLIYFQGNSAPDKSGLPSDRFSAERTGGSVSTLTIQRTQQEDSAVYLCASSLGRTVLDSPLHFGNGTRLTVT.

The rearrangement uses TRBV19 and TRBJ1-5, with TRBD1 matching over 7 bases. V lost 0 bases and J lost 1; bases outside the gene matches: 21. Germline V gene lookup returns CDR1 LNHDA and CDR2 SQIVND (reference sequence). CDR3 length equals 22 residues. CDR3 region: CASSIDLGRGFLNFVSNQPQHF. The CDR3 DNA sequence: TGTGCCAGTAGTATAGATCTGGGCAGGGGGTTTTTGAATTTTGTAAGCAATCAGCCCCAGCATTTT.

DNA of the CDR3: TGTGCCAGCAGTTTACAGGGGCTCTACACAGATACGCAGTATTTT. Translated: CASSLQGLYTDTQYF. The V call is TRBV6-5, the J call TRBJ2-3, with TRBD1 identical over 7 bases. V lost 4 bases to trimming and J lost 2 bases; unmatched junction nucleotides: 6. Germline lookup yields CDR1 MNHEY and CDR2 SVGAGI. This CDR3 has 15 amino acids.

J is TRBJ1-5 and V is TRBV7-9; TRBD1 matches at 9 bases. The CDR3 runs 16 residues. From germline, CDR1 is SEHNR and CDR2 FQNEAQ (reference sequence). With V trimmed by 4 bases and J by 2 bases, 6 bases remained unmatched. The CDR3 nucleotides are TGTGCCAGCAGCTCACCGGACAGGGGACGCAATCAGCCCCAGCATTTT. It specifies CASSSPDRGRNQPQHF.

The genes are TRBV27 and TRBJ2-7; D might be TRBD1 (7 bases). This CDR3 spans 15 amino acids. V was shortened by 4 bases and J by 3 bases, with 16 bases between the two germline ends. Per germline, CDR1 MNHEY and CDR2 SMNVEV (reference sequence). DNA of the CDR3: TGTGCCAGCAGTTACGGAGGGGGCAGGATCTACGAGCAGTACTTC. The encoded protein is CASSYGGGRIYEQYF.

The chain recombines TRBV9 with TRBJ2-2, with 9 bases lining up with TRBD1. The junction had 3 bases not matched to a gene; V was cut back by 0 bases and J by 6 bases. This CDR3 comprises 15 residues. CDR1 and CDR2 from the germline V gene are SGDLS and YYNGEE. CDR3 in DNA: TGTGCCAGCAGCGTAGGGACAGGGGCCTCCGGGGAGCTGTTTTTT. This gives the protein CASSVGTGASGELFF.

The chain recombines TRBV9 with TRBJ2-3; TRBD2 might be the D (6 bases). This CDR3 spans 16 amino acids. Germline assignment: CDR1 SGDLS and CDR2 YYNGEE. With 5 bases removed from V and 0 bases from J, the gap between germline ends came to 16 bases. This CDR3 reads CASSSLHGTSTDTQYF. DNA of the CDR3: TGTGCCAGCAGTTCCCTTCATGGGACTAGCACAGATACGCAGTATTTT.

CDR3 nucleotide sequence: TGTGCCAGCACCCCTGACAGACACAATGAGCAGTTCTTC. Its protein is CASTPDRHNEQFF. This chain links TRBV6-2 or TRBV6-3 with TRBJ2-1, with D perhaps TRBD1 (5 bases). Trimming shortened V by 7 bases and J by 5 bases, and 12 bases separated the two germline ends. Germline values: CDR1 MNHEY, CDR2 SVGEGT. CDR3 size: 13 residues.

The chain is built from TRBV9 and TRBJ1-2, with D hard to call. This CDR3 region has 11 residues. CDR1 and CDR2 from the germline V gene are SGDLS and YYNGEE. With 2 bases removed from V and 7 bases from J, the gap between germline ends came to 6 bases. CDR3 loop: CASSVQRGYTF. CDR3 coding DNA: TGTGCCAGCAGCGTCCAGCGTGGCTACACCTTC.